These T cell receptor beta chains were read from a single sample in a study of molecular identifiers for immune sequencing clone quantification. TCRdb reanalysed the PCR reads using MiXCR and keeps one entry per CDR3 protein. The top ten clones hold just over 0.75% of a sample with 400,000 to 600,000 distinct CDR3 sequences, around 23% of them seen once. Sequencing used naive CD8+ T cells from blood, with Jurkat cell RNA spiked in. Every receptor here comes from a human donor in good health. Some libraries in this study had Jurkat cell RNA spiked in. The CDR3 runs from the conserved cysteine through the conserved F or W. The D gene is left open where the match is weak. Rows give clone size only sometimes, using once, few, many, or a class for an expanded clone.

J: TRBJ2-7
V: TRBV7-9
D: -
size: few
DNA: TGTGCCAGCGCGGGTATCCCCTACGAGCAGTACTTC
CDR3: CASAGIPYEQYF

J: TRBJ2-2
V: TRBV15
D: -
size: -
DNA: TGTGCCACCAGCTTAGCGGAGACCGGGGAGCTGTTTTTT
CDR3: CATSLAETGELFF

J: TRBJ1-6
V: TRBV2
D: -
size: -
DNA: TGTGCCAGCTTACAGGAGAGCTCCTATAATTCACCCCTCCACTTT
CDR3: CASLQESSYNSPLHF

J: TRBJ2-3
V: TRBV7-9
D: -
size: many
DNA: TGTGCCAGCAGCTTAGATGCAGGGGAGGGCACAGATACGCAGTATTTT
CDR3: CASSLDAGEGTDTQYF

J: TRBJ1-1
V: TRBV27
D: -
size: many
DNA: TGTGCCAGCAGTTTACGGGGCAGGGTCACTGAAGCTTTCTTT
CDR3: CASSLRGRVTEAFF

J: TRBJ2-7
V: TRBV4-1
D: -
size: -
DNA: TGCGCCAGCAGCCAAGGTCAGCGGCAGATCTACGAGCAGTACTTC
CDR3: CASSQGQRQIYEQYF

J: TRBJ1-2
V: TRBV2
D: TRBD1
size: few
DNA: TGTGCCAGCAGTCCCGGACAGGGAGTAGACTATGGCTACACCTTC
CDR3: CASSPGQGVDYGYTF

J: TRBJ1-4
V: TRBV7-9
D: -
size: many
DNA: TGTGCCAGCAGCTTAGAGAATGAAAAACTGTTTTTT
CDR3: CASSLENEKLFF

J: TRBJ2-5
V: TRBV7-9
D: TRBD1
size: many
DNA: TGTGCCAGCAGCTTAGTAGCCGACAGGGAACGAGAGGAGACCCAGTACTTC
CDR3: CASSLVADREREETQYF

J: TRBJ2-2
V: TRBV7-9
D: TRBD1
size: -
DNA: TGTGCCAGCAGCTTACCGACAGGGGGCGACACCGGGGAGCTGTTTTTT
CDR3: CASSLPTGGDTGELFF

J: TRBJ1-1
V: TRBV12-3/TRBV12-4
D: -
size: few
DNA: TGTGCCAGCAGTTTTGACTTTGGACAGACGAACACTGAAGCTTTCTTT
CDR3: CASSFDFGQTNTEAFF

J: TRBJ1-4
V: TRBV5-1
D: TRBD1
size: many
DNA: TGCGCCAGCAGCCTGACAGGGGCTGGTGAAAAACTGTTTTTT
CDR3: CASSLTGAGEKLFF

J: TRBJ2-3
V: TRBV20-1
D: -
size: -
DNA: TGCAGTGCTAGAGATTTTGCAACTAGCACAGATACGCAGTATTTT
CDR3: CSARDFATSTDTQYF

J: TRBJ1-1
V: TRBV7-9
D: -
size: -
DNA: TGTTCCAGCAGCTTAGTCACCCTTTGGGGACAACCGGCTTTCTTT
CDR3: CSSSLVTLWGQPAFF

J: TRBJ2-7
V: TRBV20-1
D: -
size: few
DNA: TGCAGTGCTAGACAGGGGGGCGCCGGGGGCGAGCAGTACTTC
CDR3: CSARQGGAGGEQYF

J: TRBJ1-2
V: TRBV3-1
D: -
size: few
DNA: TGTGCCAGCAGCCAAATGAGTTGGGGCTACACCTTC
CDR3: CASSQMSWGYTF

J: TRBJ1-4
V: TRBV7-9
D: TRBD1
size: -
DNA: TGTGCCAGCAGCTCAACCCGGGACAGGGGGGAAAAACTGTTTTTT
CDR3: CASSSTRDRGEKLFF

J: TRBJ2-7
V: TRBV9
D: TRBD1
size: -
DNA: TGTGCCAGCAGCGTAGAGGACAGGGTCTACGAGCAGTACTTC
CDR3: CASSVEDRVYEQYF

J: TRBJ2-7
V: TRBV7-8
D: -
size: -
DNA: TGTGCCAGCAGCTTAAGCAGCACCGTAACCTACGAGCAGGACTTC
CDR3: CASSLSSTVTYEQDF

J: TRBJ2-5
V: TRBV6-1
D: -
size: few
DNA: TGTGCCAGCAGTGAAAGGGGTAGTTTGAAGACCCAGTACTTC
CDR3: CASSERGSLKTQYF

J: TRBJ2-1
V: TRBV4-3
D: TRBD1
size: few
DNA: TGCGCCAGCAGCCAAAACAGGGGGCTACGTAAGGCCAATGAGCAGTTCTTC
CDR3: CASSQNRGLRKANEQFF

J: TRBJ1-5
V: TRBV7-6
D: TRBD1
size: -
DNA: TGTGCCAGCAGCCCGGACAGGGGGCATCAGCCCCAGCATTTT
CDR3: CASSPDRGHQPQHF

J: TRBJ2-5
V: TRBV6-2/TRBV6-3
D: TRBD1
size: -
DNA: TGTGCCAGCAGATACCGGACAGGGGGCGTAGAGACCCAGTACTTC
CDR3: CASRYRTGGVETQYF

J: TRBJ2-1
V: TRBV19
D: -
size: once
DNA: TGTGCCAGTAGTATTATTAGCTTCTACAATGAGCAGTTCTTC
CDR3: CASSIISFYNEQFF

J: TRBJ2-6
V: TRBV19
D: -
size: -
DNA: TGTGCCAGTAGTATAATGAGCTCTGGGGCCAACGTCCTGACTTTC
CDR3: CASSIMSSGANVLTF

J: TRBJ2-3
V: TRBV4-3
D: -
size: many
DNA: TGCGCCAGCAGCCAAGATTTTGATCGGGAAATCACAGATACGCAGTATTTT
CDR3: CASSQDFDREITDTQYF

J: TRBJ2-5
V: TRBV12-3/TRBV12-4
D: -
size: -
DNA: TGTGCCAGCAGGGGGCTGGGGGAGACCCAGTACTTC
CDR3: CASRGLGETQYF

J: TRBJ2-2
V: TRBV7-6
D: -
size: -
DNA: TGTGCCAGCAGCTTAGGAGGGCTGGGCGGGGAGCTGTTTTTT
CDR3: CASSLGGLGGELFF

J: TRBJ1-3
V: TRBV7-9
D: -
size: -
DNA: TGTGCCAGCAGCCCTACCCTCCAGGGAATTGGAAACACCATATATTTT
CDR3: CASSPTLQGIGNTIYF

J: TRBJ2-7
V: TRBV27
D: -
size: few
DNA: TGTGCCAGCAGTTACCAGGGGGGAGGATCCGAGCAGTACTTC
CDR3: CASSYQGGGSEQYF

J: TRBJ1-1
V: TRBV20-1
D: -
size: -
DNA: TGCGGTGCTAGAGAGGACCCGCGGGGGACTGAAGCTTTCTTT
CDR3: CGAREDPRGTEAFF

J: TRBJ2-7
V: TRBV29-1
D: -
size: many
DNA: TGCAGCGTAGAGGCGGAGTACGAGCAGTACTTC
CDR3: CSVEAEYEQYF

J: TRBJ2-3
V: TRBV7-9
D: TRBD2
size: -
DNA: TGTGCCAGCAGCTTAGTGAAAGGTTGGGCTAGCGGGGCGCCGACAGATACGCAGTATTTT
CDR3: CASSLVKGWASGAPTDTQYF

J: TRBJ2-3
V: TRBV7-9
D: -
size: -
DNA: TGTGCCAGCAGCTTAACTGGAGACCTCACAGGTACGCAGTATTTT
CDR3: CASSLTGDLTGTQYF

J: TRBJ2-1
V: TRBV14
D: TRBD2
size: few
DNA: TGTGCCAGCAGCCCACTAGCGGGACCTTACAATGAGCAGTTCTTC
CDR3: CASSPLAGPYNEQFF

J: TRBJ2-1
V: TRBV9
D: TRBD1
size: -
DNA: TGTGCCAGCAGCGTGGGACAGACATACAATGAGCAGCTCTTC
CDR3: CASSVGQTYNEQLF

J: TRBJ2-7
V: TRBV4-3
D: -
size: -
DNA: TGCGCCAGCAGCCAAGAGGGGACCTACTACGAGCAGTACTTC
CDR3: CASSQEGTYYEQYF

J: TRBJ2-2
V: TRBV3-1
D: -
size: -
DNA: TGTGCCAGCAGCCCCTATGAGATTACCGGGGAGCTGTTTTTT
CDR3: CASSPYEITGELFF

J: TRBJ1-2
V: TRBV25-1
D: -
size: -
DNA: TGTGCCAGCAGTAAGGGGGCTAACTATGGCTACACCTTC
CDR3: CASSKGANYGYTF

J: TRBJ1-1
V: TRBV19
D: TRBD1
size: -
DNA: TGTGCCAGTGTCCCAGGGACAGGTATTTTGAACACTGAAGCTTTCTTT
CDR3: CASVPGTGILNTEAFF

J: TRBJ1-1
V: TRBV19
D: -
size: -
DNA: TGTGCCAGTAGTATGAACAGGGCAGCCACTGAAGCTTTCTTT
CDR3: CASSMNRAATEAFF